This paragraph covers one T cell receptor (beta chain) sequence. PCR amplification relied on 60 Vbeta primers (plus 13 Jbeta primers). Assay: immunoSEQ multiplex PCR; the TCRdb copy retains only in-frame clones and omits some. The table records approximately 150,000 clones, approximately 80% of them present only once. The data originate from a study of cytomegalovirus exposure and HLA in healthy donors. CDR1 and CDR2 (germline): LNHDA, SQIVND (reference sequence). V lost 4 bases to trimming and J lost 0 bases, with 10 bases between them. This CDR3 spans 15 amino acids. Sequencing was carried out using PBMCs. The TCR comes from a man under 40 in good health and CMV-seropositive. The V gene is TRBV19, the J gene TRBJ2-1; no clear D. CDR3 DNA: TGTGCCAGTAGTACCACTTCTTCCTCCTACAATGAGCAGTTCTTC. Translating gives CASSTTSSSYNEQFF. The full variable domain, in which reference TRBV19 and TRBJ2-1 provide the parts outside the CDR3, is DGGITQSPKYLFRKEGQNVTLSCEQNLNHDAMYWYRQDPGQGLRLIYYSQIVNDFQKGDIAEGYSVSREKKESFPLTVTSAQKNPTAFYLCASSTTSSSYNEQFFGPGTRLTVL.